This TCR beta chain stems from a study of early T cells in non-severe SARS-CoV-2 infection. Whole-study context: Alpha and beta chains were unpaired, from unsorted whole-blood bulk RNA. Study conclusions and caveats: Reliance on VDJdb matching favored anti-spike CD8 responses; private and CD4 specificities were missed.

This clonotype was observed a few times. Antigen: not known. V dropped 6 bases and J dropped 2 bases, with 8 bases sitting between them. Germline V CDR1 and CDR2: SEHNR, FQNEAQ (reference sequence). The CDR3 loop spans 14 amino acids. Individual cDNA molecules received unique molecular identifiers. MiXCR, applied by TCRdb to the 5' RACE reads, yields one record per CDR3 protein. The table includes approximately 110,000 distinct CDR3 sequences, more than 13% detected once. The receptor comes from an adult who was a healthcare worker with PCR-confirmed SARS-CoV-2 infection or an uninfected control (not recorded which). The J gene is TRBJ2-6, the V gene TRBV7-9; unclear D gene. What was sequenced was whole blood. The chain's CDR3 is CASSLRAGANVLTF. The CDR3 nucleotides read TGTGCCAGCAGTCTCCGGGCTGGGGCCAACGTCCTGACTTTC.